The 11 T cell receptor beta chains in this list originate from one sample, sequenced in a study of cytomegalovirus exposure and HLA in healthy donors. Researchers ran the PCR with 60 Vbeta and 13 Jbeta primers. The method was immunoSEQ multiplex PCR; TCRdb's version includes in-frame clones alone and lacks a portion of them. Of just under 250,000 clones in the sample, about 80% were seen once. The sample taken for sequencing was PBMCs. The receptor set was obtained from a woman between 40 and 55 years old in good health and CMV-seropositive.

CDR3 bases: TGCGCCAGCAGCCAAGGGTTCCAATCGGGAGGAGAAAAACTGTTTTTT. Translated, it gives CASSQGFQSGGEKLFF. The chain recombines TRBV4-3 with TRBJ1-4; D is undetermined. The CDR3 spans 16 residues. V lost 1 base, J lost 8 bases, and 17 bases lay in between. Germline CDR1 LGHNA, CDR2 YSLEER.

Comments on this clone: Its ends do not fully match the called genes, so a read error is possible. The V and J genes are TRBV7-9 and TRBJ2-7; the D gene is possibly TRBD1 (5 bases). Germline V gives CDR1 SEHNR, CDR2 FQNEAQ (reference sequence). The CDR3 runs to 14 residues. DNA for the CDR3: TGTTCCAGCAGCGCGTCAGGGAACTCCTACGAGCAGTACTTC. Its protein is CSSSASGNSYEQYF. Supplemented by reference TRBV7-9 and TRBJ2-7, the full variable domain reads DTGVSQNPRHKITKRGQNVTFRCDPISEHNRLYWYRQTLGQGPEFLTYFQNEAQLEKSRLLSDRFSAERPKGSFSTLEIQRTEQGDSAMYLCSSSASGNSYEQYFGPGTRLTVT.

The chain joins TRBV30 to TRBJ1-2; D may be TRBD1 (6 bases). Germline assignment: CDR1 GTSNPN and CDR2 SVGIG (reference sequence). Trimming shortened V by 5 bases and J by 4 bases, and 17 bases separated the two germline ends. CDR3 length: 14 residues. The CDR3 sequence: CAWGQTGEVYGYTF. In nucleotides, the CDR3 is TGTGCCTGGGGCCAGACAGGAGAAGTCTATGGCTACACCTTC.

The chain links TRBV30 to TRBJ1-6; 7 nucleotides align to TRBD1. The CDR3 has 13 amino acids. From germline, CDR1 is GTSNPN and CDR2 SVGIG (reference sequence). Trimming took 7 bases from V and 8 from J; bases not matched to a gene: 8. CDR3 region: CASAGTEDSPLHF. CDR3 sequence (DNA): TGTGCCTCAGCCGGGACAGAAGATTCACCCCTCCACTTT.

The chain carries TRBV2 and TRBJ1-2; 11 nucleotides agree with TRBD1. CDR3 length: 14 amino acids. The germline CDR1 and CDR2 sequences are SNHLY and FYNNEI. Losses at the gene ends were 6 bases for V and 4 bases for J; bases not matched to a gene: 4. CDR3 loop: CASSGTGGSYGYTF. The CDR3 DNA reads TGTGCCAGCAGCGGGACAGGGGGATCCTATGGCTACACCTTC.

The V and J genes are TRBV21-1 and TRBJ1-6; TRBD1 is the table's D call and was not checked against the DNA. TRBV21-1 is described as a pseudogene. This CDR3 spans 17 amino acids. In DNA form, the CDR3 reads TGTGCCAGCAGCAACGTGGCCCAGCACCCAGGGAATTCACCCCTCCACTTT. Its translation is CASSNVAQHPGNSPLHF.

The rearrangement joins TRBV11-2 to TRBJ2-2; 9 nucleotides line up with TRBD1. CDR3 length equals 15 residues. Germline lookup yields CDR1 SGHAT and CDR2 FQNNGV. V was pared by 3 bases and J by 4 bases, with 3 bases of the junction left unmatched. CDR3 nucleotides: TGTGCCAGCAGCTTCCGGGACAGGGTCACCGGGGAGCTGTTTTTT. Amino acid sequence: CASSFRDRVTGELFF.

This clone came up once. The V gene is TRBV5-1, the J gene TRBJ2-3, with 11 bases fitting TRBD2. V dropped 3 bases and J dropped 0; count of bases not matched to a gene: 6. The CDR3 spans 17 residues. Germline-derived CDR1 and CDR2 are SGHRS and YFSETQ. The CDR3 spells CASSSGTSGTSTDTQYF. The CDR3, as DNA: TGCGCCAGCAGCTCCGGGACTAGCGGTACTAGCACAGATACGCAGTATTTT.

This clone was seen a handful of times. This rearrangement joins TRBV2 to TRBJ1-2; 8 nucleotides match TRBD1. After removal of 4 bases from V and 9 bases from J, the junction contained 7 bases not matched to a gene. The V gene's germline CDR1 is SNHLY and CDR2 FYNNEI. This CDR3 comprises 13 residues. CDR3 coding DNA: TGTGCCAGCAGTGCGTCCCGGGACAGGAGCTACACCTTC. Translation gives CASSASRDRSYTF.

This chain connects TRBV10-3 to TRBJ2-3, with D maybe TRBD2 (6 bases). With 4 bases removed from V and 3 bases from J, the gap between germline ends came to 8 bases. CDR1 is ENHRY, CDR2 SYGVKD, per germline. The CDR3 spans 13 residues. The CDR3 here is CAISVAVTDTQYF. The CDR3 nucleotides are TGTGCCATCAGTGTAGCGGTGACAGATACGCAGTATTTT.

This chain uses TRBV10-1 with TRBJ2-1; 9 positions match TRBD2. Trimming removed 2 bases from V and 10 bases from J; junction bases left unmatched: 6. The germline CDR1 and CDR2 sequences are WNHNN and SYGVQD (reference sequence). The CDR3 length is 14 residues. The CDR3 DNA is TGCGCCAGCAGTGAGAACCTACTAGCGGGCGAGCAGTTCTTC. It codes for CASSENLLAGEQFF.